This T cell receptor (beta chain) was obtained from a study of patients and donors after allogeneic stem cell transplantation. TCRdb passed the RT-PCR reads through MiXCR, listing each CDR3 protein once. Seen here are roughly 880,000 distinct CDR3 sequences, 18% observed once, and the top ten hold 5% to 6.5%. With V trimmed by 4 bases and J by 1 base, 4 bases remained unmatched. In germline, CDR1 is MGHDK, CDR2 SYGVNS. The CDR3 sequence is 15 residues long. Sample: blood, either unsorted or a sorted T cell fraction (not recorded which). The chain combines TRBV25-1 with TRBJ1-1; 9 positions agree with TRBD1. This clonotype was obtained from a human donor who was either an allogeneic HSCT recipient or a stem cell or donor lymphocyte infusion donor (not recorded which). It is not recorded whose cells these are; they may come from a transplant donor. CDR3 sequence reads: CASSALTGGNTEAFF. CDR3 sequence (DNA): TGTGCCAGCAGTGCCCTGACAGGGGGGAACACTGAAGCTTTCTTT.